This T cell receptor (beta chain) was profiled in a study of TIL therapy for anti-PD-1-resistant metastatic lung cancer. Overall study: Tumors were harvested before any PD-1/PD-L1 blockade.

Per the germline V gene, CDR1 is SGHNT and CDR2 is YYREEE (reference sequence). The CDR3 is made up of 15 amino acids. The J segment lost 0 bases and the V segment lost 0 bases, leaving 2 bases of the junction unmatched. Sequencing used immunoSEQ v3. Repertoires were generated with immunoSEQ multiplex PCR, while TCRdb's copy carries only in-frame clones and drops some. The sample shows about 46,000 clones, just over 85% of them seen only once. Time point denoted: pre-treatment sample, taken before nivolumab and TIL therapy. This chain uses TRBV5-4 with TRBJ2-7; 8 nucleotides align to TRBD2. Sequenced material: blood, taken at baseline. This receptor was identified in a person aged 25-85 years with non-small cell lung cancer. In DNA, the CDR3 is TGTGCCAGCAGCTTGGGTGCGGGGGGCTCCTACGAGCAGTACTTC. Protein sequence: CASSLGAGGSYEQYF.